These T cell receptor beta chains were read from a single sample in a study of cytomegalovirus exposure and HLA in healthy donors. Sequencing used immunoSEQ multiplex PCR; TCRdb keeps in-frame clones, though not all of them. This sample has some 64,000 clones, with 97% found just once. Material for sequencing was PBMCs. All receptors derive from a woman younger than 30 in good health and CMV-seropositive. The conserved cysteine and the conserved F or W are not part of the CDR3 here. The D gene is left open where the match is weak.

>TRBV9|TRBJ2-7|12|TRBD2
ASSVGGTSGEQY
>TRBV5-5|TRBJ2-7|13|.
ASSLAGRVSDEQY
>TRBV27|TRBJ2-7|12|.
ASSFQGTPYEQY
>TRBV7-9|TRBJ2-6|13|.
ASSLGSGGANVLT
>TRBV29-1|TRBJ2-4|11|TRBD1
SYWDRGKNIQY
>TRBV29-1|TRBJ2-3|13|TRBD2
SVLGTSGSTDTQY
>TRBV29-1|TRBJ1-1|13|.
SVVGAGQGYTEAF
>TRBV15|TRBJ2-2|11|TRBD1
ATGADRAGELF
>TRBV6-1|TRBJ1-2|14|TRBD1
ASSESGDSPNYGYT
>TRBV19|TRBJ2-5|11|.
ASSISSVETQY
>TRBV5-6|TRBJ1-2|11|.
ASSFSQGGGYT
>TRBV6-5|TRBJ1-2|13|TRBD1
ASRKEGARGGGYT
>TRBV28|TRBJ2-1|13|TRBD2
AGSQALAGGNEQF
>TRBV6-4|TRBJ2-1|12|TRBD2
ASSSGLEHNEQF
>TRBV5-6|TRBJ2-1|13|.
ASSPSTGPYNEQF
>TRBV19|TRBJ2-1|13|TRBD2
ASSIPAGRGDEQF
>TRBV18|TRBJ1-5|16|TRBD1
ASSPRTGSPNSNQPQH
>TRBV4-1|TRBJ2-2|13|.
ASSQVQANTGELF